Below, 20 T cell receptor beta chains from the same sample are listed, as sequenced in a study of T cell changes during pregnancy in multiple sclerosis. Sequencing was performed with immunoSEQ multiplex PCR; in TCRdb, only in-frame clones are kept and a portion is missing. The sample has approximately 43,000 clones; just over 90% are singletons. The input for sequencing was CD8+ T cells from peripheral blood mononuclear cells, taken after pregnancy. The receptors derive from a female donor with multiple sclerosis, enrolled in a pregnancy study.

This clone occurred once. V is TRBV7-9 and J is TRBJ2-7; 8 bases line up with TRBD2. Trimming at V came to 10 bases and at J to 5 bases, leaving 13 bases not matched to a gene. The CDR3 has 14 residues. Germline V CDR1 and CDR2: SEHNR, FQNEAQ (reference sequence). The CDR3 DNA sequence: TGTGCCACCGGGGGGGAGGGCCTTCTCGACGAGCAGTACTTC. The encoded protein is CATGGEGLLDEQYF.

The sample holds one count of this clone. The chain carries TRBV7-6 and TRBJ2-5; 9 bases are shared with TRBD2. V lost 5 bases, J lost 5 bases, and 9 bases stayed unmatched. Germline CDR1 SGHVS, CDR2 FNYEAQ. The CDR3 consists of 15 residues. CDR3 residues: CASSTRTSEGETQYF. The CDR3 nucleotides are TGTGCCAGCAGCACCCGGACTAGCGAGGGGGAGACCCAGTACTTC.

CDR3 nucleotide sequence: TGTGCCAGCAGCACAAGCGGGAGGGCCTACGAGCAGTACTTC. The encoded protein is CASSTSGRAYEQYF. This sequence joins TRBV5-5 and TRBJ2-7, with 10 bases fitting TRBD2. The J segment lost 2 bases and the V segment lost 4 bases, leaving 3 bases of the junction unmatched. CDR1 is SGHKS and CDR2 is YYEKEE in the germline V gene (reference sequence). The CDR3 has 14 residues.

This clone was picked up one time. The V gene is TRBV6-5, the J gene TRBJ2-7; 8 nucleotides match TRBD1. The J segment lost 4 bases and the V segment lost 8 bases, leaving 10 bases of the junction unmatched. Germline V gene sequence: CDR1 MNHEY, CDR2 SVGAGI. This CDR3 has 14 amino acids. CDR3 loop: CASGSGGDLYEQYF. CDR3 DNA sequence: TGTGCCAGCGGGTCAGGGGGCGATTTATACGAGCAGTACTTC.

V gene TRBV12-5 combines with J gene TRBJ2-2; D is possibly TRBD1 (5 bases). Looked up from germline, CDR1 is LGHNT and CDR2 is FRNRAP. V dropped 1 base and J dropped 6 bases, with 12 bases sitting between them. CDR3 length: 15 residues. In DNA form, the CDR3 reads TGTGCTAGTGGTTTGGGGACATCGACGGCCGGGGAGCTGTTTTTT. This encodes CASGLGTSTAGELFF.

This CDR3 is CASSPGGGYEQYF. The CDR3 DNA reads as TGTGCCAGTAGTCCGGGAGGGGGCTACGAGCAGTACTTC. J is TRBJ2-7 and V is TRBV19; the match to TRBD2 covers 8 bases. This CDR3 has 13 residues. Germline values: CDR1 LNHDA, CDR2 SQIVND (reference sequence). V lost 5 bases to trimming and J lost 3 bases; unmatched junction nucleotides: 3.

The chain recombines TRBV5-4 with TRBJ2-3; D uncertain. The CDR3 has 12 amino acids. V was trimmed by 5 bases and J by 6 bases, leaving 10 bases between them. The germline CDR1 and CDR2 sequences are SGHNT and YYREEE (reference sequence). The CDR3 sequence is CASSQDSDTQYF. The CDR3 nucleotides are TGTGCCAGCAGTCAGGATTCGGATACGCAGTATTTT.

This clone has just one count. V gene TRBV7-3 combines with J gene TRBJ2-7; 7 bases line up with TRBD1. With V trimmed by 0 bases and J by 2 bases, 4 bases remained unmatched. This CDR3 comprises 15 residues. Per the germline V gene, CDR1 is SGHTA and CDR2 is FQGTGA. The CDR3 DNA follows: TGTGCCAGCAGCTTAACTGGCGGACAGGCCTACGAGCAGTACTTC. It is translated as CASSLTGGQAYEQYF.

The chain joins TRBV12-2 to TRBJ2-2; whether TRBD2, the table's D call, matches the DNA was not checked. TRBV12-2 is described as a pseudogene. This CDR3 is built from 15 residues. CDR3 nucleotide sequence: TGTGCAAGTCGCCTCGGCGGGGGGAACACCGGGGAGCTGTTTTTT. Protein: CASRLGGGNTGELFF.

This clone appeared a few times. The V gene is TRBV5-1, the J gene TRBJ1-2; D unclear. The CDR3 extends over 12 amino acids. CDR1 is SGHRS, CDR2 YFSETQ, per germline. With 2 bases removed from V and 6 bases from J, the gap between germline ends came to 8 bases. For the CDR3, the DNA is TGCGCCAGCAGCTTTATGAGGGATGGCTACACCTTC. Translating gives CASSFMRDGYTF.

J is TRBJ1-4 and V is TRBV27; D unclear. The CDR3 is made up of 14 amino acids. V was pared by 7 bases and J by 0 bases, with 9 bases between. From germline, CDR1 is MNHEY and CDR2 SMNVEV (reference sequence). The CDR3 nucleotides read TGTGCCAGCATGGAGTTTGCAACTAATGAAAAACTGTTTTTT. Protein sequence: CASMEFATNEKLFF.

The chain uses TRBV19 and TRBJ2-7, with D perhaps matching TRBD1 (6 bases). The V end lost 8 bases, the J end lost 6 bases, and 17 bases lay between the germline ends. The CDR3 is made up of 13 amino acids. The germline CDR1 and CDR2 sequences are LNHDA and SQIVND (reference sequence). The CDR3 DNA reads TGTGCCAGTTCCCCGGGACACGGAACCGAGCAGTACTTC. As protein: CASSPGHGTEQYF.

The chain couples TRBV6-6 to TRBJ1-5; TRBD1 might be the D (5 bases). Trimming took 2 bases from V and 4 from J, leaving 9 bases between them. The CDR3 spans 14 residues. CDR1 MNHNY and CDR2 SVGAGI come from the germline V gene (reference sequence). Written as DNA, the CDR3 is TGTGCCAGCAGTTACGGGGCGGGAAATCAGCCCCAGCATTTT. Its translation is CASSYGAGNQPQHF.

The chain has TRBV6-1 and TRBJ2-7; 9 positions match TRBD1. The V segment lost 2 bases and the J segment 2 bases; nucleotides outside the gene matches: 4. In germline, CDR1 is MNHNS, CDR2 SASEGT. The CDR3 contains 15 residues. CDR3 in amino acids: CASSESGTGPYEQYF. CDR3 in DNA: TGTGCCAGCAGTGAATCCGGGACAGGGCCCTACGAGCAGTACTTC.

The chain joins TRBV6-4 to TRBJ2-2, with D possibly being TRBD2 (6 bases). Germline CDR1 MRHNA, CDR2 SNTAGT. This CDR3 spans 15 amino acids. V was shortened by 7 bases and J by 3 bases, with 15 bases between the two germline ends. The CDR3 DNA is TGTGCCAGCACCCCCGGGGGAGAGGACACCGGGGAGCTGTTTTTT. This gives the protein CASTPGGEDTGELFF.

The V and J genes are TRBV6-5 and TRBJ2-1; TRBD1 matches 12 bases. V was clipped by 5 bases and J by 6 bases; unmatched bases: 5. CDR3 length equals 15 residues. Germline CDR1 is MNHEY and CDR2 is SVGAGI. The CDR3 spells CASSLGQGASNEQFF. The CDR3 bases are TGTGCCAGCAGTCTGGGACAGGGGGCTTCCAATGAGCAGTTCTTC.

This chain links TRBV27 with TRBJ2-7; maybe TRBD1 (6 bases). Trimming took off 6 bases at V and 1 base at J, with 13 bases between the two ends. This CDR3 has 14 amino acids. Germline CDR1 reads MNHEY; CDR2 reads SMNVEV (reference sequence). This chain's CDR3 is CASRGQFGSYEQYF. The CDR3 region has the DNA TGTGCCAGCAGAGGACAGTTTGGATCCTACGAGCAGTACTTC.

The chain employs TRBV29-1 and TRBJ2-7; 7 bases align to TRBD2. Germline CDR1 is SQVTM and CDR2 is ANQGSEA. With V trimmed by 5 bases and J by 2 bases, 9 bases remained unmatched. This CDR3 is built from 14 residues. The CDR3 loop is CSVIQAGIPYEQYF. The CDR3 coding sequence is TGCAGCGTTATCCAAGCGGGAATTCCCTACGAGCAGTACTTC.

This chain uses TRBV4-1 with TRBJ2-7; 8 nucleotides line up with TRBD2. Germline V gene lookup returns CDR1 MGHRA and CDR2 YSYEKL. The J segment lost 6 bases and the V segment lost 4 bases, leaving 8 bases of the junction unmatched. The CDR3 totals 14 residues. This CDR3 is CASSPGTSSGEQYF. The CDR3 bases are TGCGCCAGCAGCCCTGGGACTAGTTCGGGCGAGCAGTACTTC.

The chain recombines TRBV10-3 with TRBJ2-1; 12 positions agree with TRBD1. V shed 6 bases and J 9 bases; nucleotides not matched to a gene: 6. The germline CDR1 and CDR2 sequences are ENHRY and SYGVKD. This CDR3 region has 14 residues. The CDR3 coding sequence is TGTGCCATCAGCACCGGGACAGGGGGCGGTGAGCAGTTCTTC. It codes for CAISTGTGGGEQFF.